This entry features one TCR beta chain sequence. This clonotype was counted at least ten times. Its target antigen remains unknown. There are no base qualities to consult, and no much larger clone falls within one base. Hyperthyroidism was considered stable if no progression to ophthalmopathy occurred within 18 months of follow-up. Hyperthyroidism patients were newly diagnosed, were aged 18 to 65 years, and had a disease duration under 2 months. Anyone with other autoimmune diseases, uncontrolled infections, pregnancy or lactation was excluded from the study. Clinical symptoms, serum thyroxine, TRAb, thyroid ultrasound and orbital computed tomography formed the basis of the diagnosis. PBMCs were isolated from about 9.1 ml of fresh peripheral blood by Ficoll-Paque density gradient centrifugation. Trizol reagent was used to extract the total RNA, and its quality was then checked on an Agilent 2100 Bioanalyzer.

CDR1 is given as DFQATT and CDR2 as SNEGSKA, both from the germline V gene (reference sequence). The CDR3, from cysteine to phenylalanine, totals 15 residues. Here the CDR3 DNA is all that survives: 45 bases in frame from base 1. Relative to germline, V is 2 bases shorter and J is 6 bases shorter, with 16 bases between their ends. For repertoire sequencing, the TCR beta CDR3 regions were amplified from RNA transcripts. The first round of RT-PCR was done with HTBI primers and the Qiagen OneStep RT-PCR kit, and was followed by a second round of multiplex PCR, then size selection and purification. Libraries were sequenced on an Illumina HiSeq2000 using paired-end 100 bp reads. Regarding the original processing steps: SOAPnuke was used to process the reads, removing any read that contained adapters or uncalled bases, had a mean Phred below 15, or lacked an exact match to the constant primer or identifier. High-quality paired reads were merged with COPE v1.2.5. Unique nucleotide sequences were defined as clonotypes and aligned to IMGT TRB V, D and J references using MiTCR v1.1. Analysis was restricted to V-J combinations with a frequency above 0.0001, which covered roughly 99% of repertoires. For each V-J combination, a TCR clonal expansion and chaos score was defined as the ratio of F50 clonal expansion to chaos observed in the TCRdist matrix. Welch's t-statistics and random forest were used to narrow the features down to 10 to 15 V-J combinations, which were then fed into a naive Bayes classifier. The Morisita-Horn index was used to measure how similar the thyroid and blood repertoires were. TCRdb passed the public sequencing reads through fastp at Q25 and MiXCR, retaining productive beta sequences. A single entry per CDR3 protein holds the most common genes and DNA from its merged rows. These V and J calls derive from TCRdb rather than the authors' analysis. This sample is represented by a few hundred thousand distinct CDR3 sequences; 17% of them were singletons. The ten largest clones add up to 2.4% of the sample.

These data originate in a study of Graves' ophthalmopathy and Graves' hyperthyroidism (dated by TCRdb to about 2018). Context from the whole study: Peripheral blood was collected before any treatment was given, at the time of initial diagnosis. TCR beta repertoire signatures were used to distinguish Graves' ophthalmopathy from Graves' hyperthyroidism and to predict progression to ophthalmopathy. In total, 135 blood samples were TCR-sequenced: 40 to 45 ophthalmopathy, over 70 hyperthyroidism and approximately 17 hyperthyroidism-to-ophthalmopathy patients. To explore V-J signatures that distinguish ophthalmopathy from hyperthyroidism, a discovery set of about a hundred patients was enrolled, made up of 43 with ophthalmopathy and 57 with stable hyperthyroidism. An independent validation cohort was composed of fewer than 20 hyperthyroidism patients and 15 to 17 patients who later progressed from hyperthyroidism to ophthalmopathy. T-cell repertoires of thyroid tissue and blood were compared in over 5 hyperthyroidism patients. After sampling, hyperthyroidism patients received methimazole starting at 30 mg daily, and ophthalmopathy patients received high-dose intravenous methylprednisolone. General study outcomes and caveats: Most expanded thyroid clonotypes with a frequency above 0.001 also appeared in blood, which suggests that blood repertoires may reflect the immune response in the thyroid. Ophthalmopathy was separated from stable hyperthyroidism by the 13-signature model with just under 90% sensitivity and around 81% specificity in cross-validation and with 80%/75% in the test set. In validation, the model predicted ophthalmopathy progression with about 71% sensitivity and roughly 78% specificity; some 13 predicted patients were CT-confirmed with GO in a median of around 6.5 months. Sample size was not predetermined statistically, and investigators were not blinded to group allocation.

Recombination connected TRBV20-1 to TRBJ2-2; the D gene cannot be resolved beyond TRBD1 or TRBD2, each matching 6 bases. Sequencing used peripheral blood. This sequence originates from an adult woman with stable Graves' hyperthyroidism. The sequenced DNA is TGCAGTGCTAGAAGACGGGGGCATGGGGCCGGGGAGCTGTTTTTT. Translated, it gives CSARRRGHGAGELFF.